A selection of T cell receptor beta chains follows, all from one sample in a study of blood T cell repertoires in COVID-19. The method was immunoSEQ multiplex PCR; TCRdb's version includes in-frame clones alone and lacks a portion of them. The top ten hold about 16% of the sample, which has 140,000 to 150,000 clones, around 80% seen once. The specimen sequenced was peripheral blood. The receptors shown here come from a human donor with acute or convalescent COVID-19. The donor label of this sample is uncertain. CDR3s leave out the opening cysteine and the closing phenylalanine or tryptophan. Not every row has a clone size; where given, it reads once, few, many or a size class.

V gene	clone size	J gene	CDR3 protein
TRBV11-2	once	TRBJ1-3	ASSFTSTSISGNTIY
TRBV5-6	NA	TRBJ2-7	ASSRLTVDEQY
TRBV2	NA	TRBJ1-4	ASRSVGNEKLF
TRBV10-3	NA	TRBJ2-3	AISDRPSTDTQY
TRBV7-9	NA	TRBJ1-6	ASSTGQGGGSPLH
TRBV7-2	few	TRBJ1-6	ASSLATRGNSPLH
TRBV11-2	NA	TRBJ1-2	ASRPVRLFYGYT
TRBV5-1	NA	TRBJ2-1	ASSVPGGNEQF
TRBV28	NA	TRBJ1-2	ASSSPYRDNYGYT
TRBV5-6	NA	TRBJ1-5	ASSLSSAGVLQPQH
TRBV6-1	NA	TRBJ1-2	ASSESSGQYHGYT
TRBV13	NA	TRBJ1-1	ASSPNILRQGAF
TRBV21-1	once	TRBJ2-7	ASSKRTGGAPYEQY
TRBV7-2	once	TRBJ2-7	ASSLHWEQY
TRBV28	NA	TRBJ1-2	ASSLFRGSDGYT
TRBV5-1	NA	TRBJ1-6	ASSSHGSSPLH
TRBV5-1	NA	TRBJ1-1	ASSLGQGGWGTEAF
TRBV19	NA	TRBJ2-3	ASSIGLQGPLADTQY
TRBV7-9	NA	TRBJ2-5	ASSLGAQETQY
TRBV25-1	NA	TRBJ2-1	ASSDQGGLGTYNEQF
TRBV29-1	once	TRBJ1-4	SARSGLLPNEKLF
TRBV19	NA	TRBJ1-4	ASSSWTHEKLF
TRBV29-1	NA	TRBJ1-2	SVNDRGNGYT
TRBV7-2	many	TRBJ2-7	ASSSRGGQGSYEQY
TRBV5-1	NA	TRBJ2-1	ASSLDHRDSGNEQF
TRBV5-6	few	TRBJ2-7	ASSGGTGLLSEQY
TRBV27	NA	TRBJ1-2	ASSPGGQGKRGYT
TRBV4-1	NA	TRBJ1-2	ASSQDWDSERYGYT
TRBV6-5	NA	TRBJ2-5	ATRERETQY